This T cell receptor (beta chain) was identified during a study of blood T cell repertoires in COVID-19. Assay: immunoSEQ multiplex PCR; the TCRdb copy retains only in-frame clones and omits some. Altogether fewer than 250,000 clones are present, roughly 90% being singletons, with the ten largest covering about 6.8%. Trimming at V came to 1 base and at J to 5 bases, leaving 4 bases not matched to a gene. In germline, CDR1 is SGDLS, CDR2 YYNGEE. This CDR3 has 15 residues. The sequence derives from a woman in her forties who had recovered from COVID-19. V usage is TRBV9 and J usage is TRBJ2-5; 11 nucleotides match TRBD1. Specimen: peripheral blood. This CDR3 reads CASSVRTGGGETQYF. The DNA of the CDR3 is TGTGCCAGCAGCGTACGGACAGGGGGCGGGGAGACCCAGTACTTC. Complete variable domain (other parts from reference TRBV9 and TRBJ2-5): DSGVTQTPKHLITATGQRVTLRCSPRSGDLSVYWYQQSLDQGLQFLIQYYNGEERAKGNILERFSAQQFPDLHSELNLSSLELGDSALYFCASSVRTGGGETQYFGPGTRLLVL.